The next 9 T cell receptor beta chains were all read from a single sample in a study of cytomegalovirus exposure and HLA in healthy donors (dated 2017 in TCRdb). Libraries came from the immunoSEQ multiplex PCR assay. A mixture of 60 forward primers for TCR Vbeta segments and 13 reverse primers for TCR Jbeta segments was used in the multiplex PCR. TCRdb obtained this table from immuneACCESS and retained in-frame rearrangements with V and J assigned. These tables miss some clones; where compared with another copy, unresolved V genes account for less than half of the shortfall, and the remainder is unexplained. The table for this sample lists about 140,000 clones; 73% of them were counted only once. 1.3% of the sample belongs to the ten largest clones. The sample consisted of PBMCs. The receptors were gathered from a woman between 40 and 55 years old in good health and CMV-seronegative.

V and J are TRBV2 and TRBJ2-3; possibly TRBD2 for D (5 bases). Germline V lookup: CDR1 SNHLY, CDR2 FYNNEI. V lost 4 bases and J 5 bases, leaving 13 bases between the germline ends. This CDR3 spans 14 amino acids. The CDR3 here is CASSVGGFIDTQYF. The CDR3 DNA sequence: TGTGCCAGCAGTGTCGGCGGGTTTATAGATACGCAGTATTTT. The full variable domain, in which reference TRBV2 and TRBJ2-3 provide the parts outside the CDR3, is EPEVTQTPSHQVTQMGQEVILRCVPISNHLYFYWYRQILGQKVEFLVSFYNNEISEKSEIFDDQFSVERPDGSNFTLKIRSTKLEDSAMYFCASSVGGFIDTQYFGPGTRLTVL.

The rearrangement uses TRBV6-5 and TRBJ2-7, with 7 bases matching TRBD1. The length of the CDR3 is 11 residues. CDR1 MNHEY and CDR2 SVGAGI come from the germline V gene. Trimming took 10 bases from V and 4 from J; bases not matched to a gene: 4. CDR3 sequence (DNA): TGTGCCACCGGGACAGTTTACGAGCAGTACTTC. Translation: CATGTVYEQYF.

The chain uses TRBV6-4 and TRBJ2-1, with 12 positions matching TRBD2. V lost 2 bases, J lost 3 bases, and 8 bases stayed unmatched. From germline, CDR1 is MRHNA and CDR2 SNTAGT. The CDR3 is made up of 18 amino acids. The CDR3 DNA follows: TGTGCCAGCAGTGACCTGACTAGCGGGGGCCGAAACTACAATGAGCAGTTCTTC. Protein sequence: CASSDLTSGGRNYNEQFF.

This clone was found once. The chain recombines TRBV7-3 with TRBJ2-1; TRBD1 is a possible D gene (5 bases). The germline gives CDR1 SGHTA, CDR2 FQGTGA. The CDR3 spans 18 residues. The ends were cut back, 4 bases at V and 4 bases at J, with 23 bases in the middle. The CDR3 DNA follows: TGTGCCAGCAGCTCAAACCCCTTGCCTCTTAGGGGTTACAATGAGCAGTTCTTC. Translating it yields CASSSNPLPLRGYNEQFF.

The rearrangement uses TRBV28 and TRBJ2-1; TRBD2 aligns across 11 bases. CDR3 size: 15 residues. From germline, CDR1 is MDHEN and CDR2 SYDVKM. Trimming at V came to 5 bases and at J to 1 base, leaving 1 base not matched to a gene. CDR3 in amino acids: CASSVAGGSYNEQFF. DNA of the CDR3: TGTGCCAGCAGTGTAGCGGGGGGGTCCTACAATGAGCAGTTCTTC.

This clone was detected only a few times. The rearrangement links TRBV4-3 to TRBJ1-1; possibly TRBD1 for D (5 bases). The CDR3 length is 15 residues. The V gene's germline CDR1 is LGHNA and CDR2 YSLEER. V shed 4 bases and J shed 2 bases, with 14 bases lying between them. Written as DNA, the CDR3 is TGCGCCAGCAGCCGGGGGAGGCAGATAAACACTGAAGCTTTCTTT. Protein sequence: CASSRGRQINTEAFF.

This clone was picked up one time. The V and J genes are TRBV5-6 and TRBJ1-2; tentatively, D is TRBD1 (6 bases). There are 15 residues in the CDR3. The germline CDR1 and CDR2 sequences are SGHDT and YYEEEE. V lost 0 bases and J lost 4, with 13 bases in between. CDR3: CASSLGGGAGYGYTF. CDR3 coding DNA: TGTGCCAGCAGCTTGGGTGGGGGCGCCGGCTATGGCTACACCTTC.

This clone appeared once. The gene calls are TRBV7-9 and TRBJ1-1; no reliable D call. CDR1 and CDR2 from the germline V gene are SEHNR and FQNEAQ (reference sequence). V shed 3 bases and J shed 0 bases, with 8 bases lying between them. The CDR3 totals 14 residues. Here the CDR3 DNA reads TGTGCCAGCAGCTTTGCGGGGATGAACACTGAAGCTTTCTTT. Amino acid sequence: CASSFAGMNTEAFF. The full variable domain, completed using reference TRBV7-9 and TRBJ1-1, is DTGVSQNPRHKITKRGQNVTFRCDPISEHNRLYWYRQTLGQGPEFLTYFQNEAQLEKSRLLSDRFSAERPKGSFSTLEIQRTEQGDSAMYLCASSFAGMNTEAFFGQGTRLTVV.

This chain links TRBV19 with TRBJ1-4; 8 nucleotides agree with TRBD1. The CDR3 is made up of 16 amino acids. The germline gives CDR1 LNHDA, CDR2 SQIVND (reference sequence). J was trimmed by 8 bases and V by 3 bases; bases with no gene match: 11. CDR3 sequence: CASSISRTGIDEKLFF. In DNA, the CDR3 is TGTGCCAGTAGTATTTCTCGGACAGGGATCGACGAAAAACTGTTTTTT.